This T cell receptor (beta chain) was profiled in a study of CD8 T cells in Susac syndrome (dated by TCRdb to about 2019). Study-wide context: The study used repertoire sequencing to test whether antigen drove CD8+ T cell activation and differentiation in Susac syndrome. CD8+ T cell repertoire clonality was compared between about 12 healthy donors, about 14 Susac syndrome patients and approximately 16 multiple sclerosis patients. What the study reported, not specific to this receptor: The number of individuals in the TCR sequencing and HLA analysis was acknowledged as relatively small.

The CDR1 and CDR2 encoded by the germline V gene are SGHDT and YYEEEE. CDR3 length: 15 amino acids, cysteine to phenylalanine. Left in the record is the CDR3 DNA by itself, 45 bases read in frame from the first base. Cut back by 0 bases and 4 bases, the V and J ends lie 8 bases apart. High-throughput TCR beta sequencing profiled peripheral blood CD8+ and CD4+ T cells from healthy donors, Susac syndrome patients and multiple sclerosis patients. The healthy donors served as controls matched for age and sex. Bulk CD8+ and CD4+ T cells were purified by magnetic negative isolation, whereas CD8+ TEMRA cells were enriched by FACS. Blood was drawn into EDTA tubes, processed within 24 hours, and PBMCs were isolated by density gradient centrifugation. PBMCs intended for TCR sequencing were frozen in liquid nitrogen and were later thawed in a 37 degrees C water bath. The sorted or isolated CD4+, CD8+ and CD8+ TEMRA cells had a purity of 90% or higher.

This clonotype was seen a single time. What this receptor recognizes is not known. Nothing much larger sits one base from this clone, and base qualities are not available. One read alone is weak evidence. RNA was extracted using the RNeasy kit, and roughly 0.5 to 1 ug of the RNA was reverse transcribed with random hexamers. The immunoSEQ multiplex PCR assay, covering 54 Vbeta and 13 Jbeta segments, was used to amplify TCR beta CDR3 regions. PCR amplification bias was corrected by using a synthetic template baseline for primer optimization and computational correction. The authors processed their data as follows. Only productive sequences were kept, with reads annotated to V, D and J genes according to IMGT and analyzed in immunoSEQ Analyzer. To calculate clonality, Shannon entropy was normalized by log2 of the number of productive unique sequences and then subtracted from one. For each patient and control, public and private clones were evaluated among the 100 most prevalent clones. Clones were defined as Susac-specific if absent from the healthy and MS cohorts, from 900 to 1,200 published viral clones and from other ImmuneACCESS disease sequences. Using fastp at Q25 and MiXCR, TCRdb reprocessed the public reads and kept productive beta chains. Merged by CDR3 protein, the rows form single entries marked with the most common genes and DNA. What appears here as the V and J calls and clone size reflects TCRdb's work, not the paper's. Across this sample there are more than 75,000 distinct CDR3 sequences, with approximately 95% seen only once. Clones ranked in the top ten supply around 0.34% of the sample.

The clonotype originates from a human donor in good health. The source material was CD8+ T cells from PBMCs. Recombination linked TRBV5-6 to TRBJ1-6, with the D gene call left open. CDR3 loop: CASSLGGDYNSPLHF. The base sequence is TGTGCCAGCAGCTTGGGTGGTGATTATAATTCACCCCTCCACTTT. With the portions outside the CDR3 filled from the reference TRBV5-6 and TRBJ1-6 genes, the complete variable region becomes DAGVTQSPTHLIKTRGQQVTLRCSPKSGHDTVSWYQQALGQGPQFIFQYYEEEERQRGNFPDRFSGHQFPNYSSELNVNALLLGDSALYLCASSLGGDYNSPLHFGNGTRLTVT.